This T cell receptor beta chain was documented in a study of T cells after yellow fever vaccination. Study-level points and caveats: The secondary response was weaker, and its peak arrived faster, on day 5 versus 15. Clones that expanded after primary vaccination mostly reappeared after the booster (just under 98% CD4, approximately 85% CD8).

UMIs and a universal primer site were added when TCR cDNA was made by 5'RACE template switching. MiXCR, run by TCRdb on the 5' RACE reads, gives a single entry per CDR3 protein. Here the sample spans some 350,000 distinct CDR3 sequences, approximately 10% being singletons. This clonotype has just a few counts. The antigen remains unidentified. Trimming cost V 7 bases and J 2 bases, with 12 bases left between them. The CDR3 is made up of 13 amino acids. The germline CDR1 and CDR2 sequences are MDHEN and SYDVKM. The chain employs TRBV28 and TRBJ2-7, with no clear D. Source: PBMCs, taken on the day of the first yellow fever vaccination. This receptor was taken from a man aged 18 to 29 who received the YFV17D yellow fever vaccine. CDR3 sequence (DNA): TGTGCCAGCACCCCTCGAGGTCCCTACGAGCAGTACGTC. This sequence encodes CASTPRGPYEQYV.